Shown below are 7 T cell receptor beta chains from a single sample sequenced in a study of identical twins (dated by TCRdb to about 2016). The method was 5' RACE. Sequencing used an Illumina HiSeq 2000. In-frame beta chains were kept once TCRdb had trimmed the public reads at Q25 with fastp and called clones with MiXCR. Every distinct CDR3 protein forms one entry, paired with its most common genes and DNA. Present in this sample are 240,000 or so distinct CDR3 sequences, about 7% of which were seen just once. Approximately 3.7% of the sample is held by the ten biggest clonotypes. These same records also appear under a second study, on yellow fever vaccine responses in identical twins.

Sequences were obtained from memory (CD45RO+) T cells sorted from blood. Explained via the paper, the cell subset or site label denotes: CD45RO+ enriched T cells. Receptors originate from a woman aged 18-35 years in good health.

This clonotype was found many times. The rearrangement uses TRBV7-2 and TRBJ2-2, with TRBD2 matching over 8 bases. Germline CDR1 SGHTA, CDR2 FQGNSA. V lost 4 bases and J lost 3; bases outside the gene matches: 4. This CDR3 comprises 15 residues. DNA for the CDR3: TGTGCCAGCAGCTACACGGGGGGGCACACCGGGGAGCTGTTTTTT. Amino acids: CASSYTGGHTGELFF. Looking up the rest from reference TRBV7-2 and TRBJ2-2 gives the full variable domain: GAGVSQSPSNKVTEKGKDVELRCDPISGHTALYWYRQSLGQGLEFLIYFQGNSAPDKSGLPSDRFSAERTGGSVSTLTIQRTQQEDSAVYLCASSYTGGHTGELFFGEGSRLTVL.

This clonotype turned up a few times. V is TRBV7-3 and J is TRBJ2-1, with D possibly TRBD2 on 6 matching bases. The V gene lost 5 bases and the J gene lost 8 bases, with 19 bases spanning the gap. The germline V gene has CDR1 SGHTA and CDR2 FQGTGA. The CDR3 length is 15 residues. Here the CDR3 reads CASSAGPQDRHEQFF. The CDR3 nucleotides are TGTGCCAGCAGCGCGGGACCGCAGGATCGTCATGAGCAGTTCTTC.

In this sample, this clonotype turned up many times. The chain recombines TRBV25-1 with TRBJ1-2; 7 bases line up with TRBD1. The junction had 9 bases not matched to a gene; V was cut back by 6 bases and J by 5 bases. CDR3 length: 14 residues. The germline V gene has CDR1 MGHDK and CDR2 SYGVNS. This CDR3 is CASSRYGTDYGYTF. The CDR3 coding sequence is TGTGCCAGCAGCCGATACGGGACAGATTATGGCTACACCTTC.

CDR3 sequence: CASTLSATGKLSYEQYF. CDR3 DNA: TGTGCCAGCACCCTATCCGCGACAGGGAAGTTGTCTTACGAGCAGTACTTC. V and J are TRBV6-2 or TRBV6-3 and TRBJ2-7; TRBD1 aligns across 7 bases. V lost 7 bases, J lost 4 bases, and 19 bases stayed unmatched. This CDR3 has 17 amino acids. The V gene's germline CDR1 is MNHEY and CDR2 SVGEGT.

V usage is TRBV6-2 or TRBV6-3 and J usage is TRBJ2-7, with D tentatively TRBD1 (6 bases). The germline CDR1 and CDR2 sequences are MNHEY and SVGEGT. This CDR3 is 13 amino acids long. V lost 5 bases, J lost 5 bases, and 13 bases lay in between. The CDR3 is CASSRPGGHEQYF. As DNA, the CDR3 is TGTGCCAGCAGTCGGCCTGGGGGCCACGAGCAGTACTTC.

The sample holds a few counts of this clonotype. This chain connects TRBV2 to TRBJ2-2; D ambiguous. Germline V gene sequence: CDR1 SNHLY, CDR2 FYNNEI. The CDR3 contains 14 residues. V was cut by 8 bases and J by 2 bases, with 12 bases left in between. The CDR3 is CASARDTNTGELFF. The CDR3 bases are TGTGCCAGCGCCCGTGACACAAACACCGGGGAGCTGTTTTTT.

This clonotype was found many times. The chain links TRBV12-3 or TRBV12-4 to TRBJ2-7, with 8 bases aligning to TRBD1. V shed 1 base, J shed 5 bases, and the junction held 4 bases outside the gene matches. CDR3 length: 14 amino acids. The CDR3 DNA follows: TGTGCCAGCAGTTTAGTTGACAGGGGCGACGAGCAGTACTTC. The encoded protein is CASSLVDRGDEQYF.